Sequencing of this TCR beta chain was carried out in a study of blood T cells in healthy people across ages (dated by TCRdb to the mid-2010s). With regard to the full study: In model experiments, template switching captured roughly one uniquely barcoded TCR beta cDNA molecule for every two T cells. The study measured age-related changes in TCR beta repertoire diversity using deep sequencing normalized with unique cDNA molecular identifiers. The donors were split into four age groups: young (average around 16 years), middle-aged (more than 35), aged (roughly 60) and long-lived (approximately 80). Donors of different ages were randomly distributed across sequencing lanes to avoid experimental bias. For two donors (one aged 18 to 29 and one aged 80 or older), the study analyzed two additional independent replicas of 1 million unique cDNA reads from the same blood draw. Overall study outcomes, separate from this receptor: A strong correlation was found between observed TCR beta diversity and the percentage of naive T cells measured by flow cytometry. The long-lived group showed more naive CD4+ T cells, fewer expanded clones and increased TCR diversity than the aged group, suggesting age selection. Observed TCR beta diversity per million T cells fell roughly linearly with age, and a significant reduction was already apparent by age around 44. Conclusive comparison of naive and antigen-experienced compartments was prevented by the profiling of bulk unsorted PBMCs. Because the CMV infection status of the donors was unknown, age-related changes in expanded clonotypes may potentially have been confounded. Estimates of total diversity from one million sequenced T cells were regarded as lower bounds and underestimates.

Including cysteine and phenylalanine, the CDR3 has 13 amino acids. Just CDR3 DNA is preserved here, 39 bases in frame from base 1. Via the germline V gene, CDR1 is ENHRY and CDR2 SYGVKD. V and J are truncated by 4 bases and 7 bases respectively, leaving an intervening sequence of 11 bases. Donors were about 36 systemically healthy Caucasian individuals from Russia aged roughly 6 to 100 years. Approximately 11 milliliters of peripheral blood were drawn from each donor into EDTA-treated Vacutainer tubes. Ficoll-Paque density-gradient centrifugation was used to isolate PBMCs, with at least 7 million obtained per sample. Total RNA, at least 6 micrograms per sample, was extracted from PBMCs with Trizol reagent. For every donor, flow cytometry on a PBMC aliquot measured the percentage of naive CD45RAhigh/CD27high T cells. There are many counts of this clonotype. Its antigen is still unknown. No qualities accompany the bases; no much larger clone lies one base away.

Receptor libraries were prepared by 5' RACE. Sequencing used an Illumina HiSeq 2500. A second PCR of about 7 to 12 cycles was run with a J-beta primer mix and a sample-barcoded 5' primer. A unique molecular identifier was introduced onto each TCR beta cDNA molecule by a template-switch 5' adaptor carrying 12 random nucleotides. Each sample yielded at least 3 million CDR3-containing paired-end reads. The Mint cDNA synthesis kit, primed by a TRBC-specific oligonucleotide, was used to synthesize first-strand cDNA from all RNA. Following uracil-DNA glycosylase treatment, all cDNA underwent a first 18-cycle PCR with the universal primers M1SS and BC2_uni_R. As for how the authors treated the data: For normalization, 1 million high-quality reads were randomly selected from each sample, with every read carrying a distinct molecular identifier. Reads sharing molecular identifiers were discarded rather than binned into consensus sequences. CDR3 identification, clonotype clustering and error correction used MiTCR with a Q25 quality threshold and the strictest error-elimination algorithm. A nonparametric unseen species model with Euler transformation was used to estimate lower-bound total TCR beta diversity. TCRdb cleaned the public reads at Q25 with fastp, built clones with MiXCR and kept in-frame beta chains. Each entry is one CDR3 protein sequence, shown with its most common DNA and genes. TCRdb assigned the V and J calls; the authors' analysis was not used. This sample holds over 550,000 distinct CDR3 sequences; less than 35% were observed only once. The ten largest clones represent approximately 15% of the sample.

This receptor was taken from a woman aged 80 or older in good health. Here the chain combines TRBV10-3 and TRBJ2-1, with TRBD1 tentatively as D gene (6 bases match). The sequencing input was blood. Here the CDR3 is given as CAISAAGTNEQFF. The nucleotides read TGTGCCATCAGTGCGGCTGGGACAAATGAGCAGTTCTTC.